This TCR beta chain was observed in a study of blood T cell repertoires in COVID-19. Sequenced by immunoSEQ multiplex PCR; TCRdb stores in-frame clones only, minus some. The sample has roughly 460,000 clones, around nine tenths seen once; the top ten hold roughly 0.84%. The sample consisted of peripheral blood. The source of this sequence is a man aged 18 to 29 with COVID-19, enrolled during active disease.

The CDR3 protein is CASRQLAGGVEQYF. CDR3 in DNA: TGTGCCAGCAGGCAACTAGCGGGTGGGGTCGAGCAGTACTTC. The chain links TRBV6-5 to TRBJ2-7; 9 bases are a match to TRBD2. Germline V CDR1 and CDR2: MNHEY, SVGAGI. The CDR3 runs 14 residues. The ends lost 6 bases at V and 6 bases at J; junction bases unmatched: 9.